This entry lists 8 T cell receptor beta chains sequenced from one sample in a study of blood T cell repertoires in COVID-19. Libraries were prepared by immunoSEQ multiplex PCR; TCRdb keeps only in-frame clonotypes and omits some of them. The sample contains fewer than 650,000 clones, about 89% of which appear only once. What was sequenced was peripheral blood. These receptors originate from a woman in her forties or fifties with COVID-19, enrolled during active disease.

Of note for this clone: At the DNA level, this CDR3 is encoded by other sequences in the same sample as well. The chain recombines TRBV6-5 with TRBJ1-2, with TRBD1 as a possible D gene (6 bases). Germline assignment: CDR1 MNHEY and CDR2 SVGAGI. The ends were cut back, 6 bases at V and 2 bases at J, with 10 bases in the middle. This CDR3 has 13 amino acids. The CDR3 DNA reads TGTGCCAGCAGCCGGGACACCAACTATGGCTACACCTTC. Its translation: CASSRDTNYGYTF.

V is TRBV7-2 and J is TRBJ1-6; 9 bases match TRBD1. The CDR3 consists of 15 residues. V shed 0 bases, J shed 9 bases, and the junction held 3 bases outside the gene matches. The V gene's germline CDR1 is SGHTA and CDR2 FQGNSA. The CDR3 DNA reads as TGTGCCAGCAGCTTAGCGACAGGGGGGACTTCACCCCTCCACTTT. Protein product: CASSLATGGTSPLHF. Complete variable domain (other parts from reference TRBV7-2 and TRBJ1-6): GAGVSQSPSNKVTEKGKDVELRCDPISGHTALYWYRQSLGQGLEFLIYFQGNSAPDKSGLPSDRFSAERTGGSVSTLTIQRTQQEDSAVYLCASSLATGGTSPLHFGNGTRLTVT.

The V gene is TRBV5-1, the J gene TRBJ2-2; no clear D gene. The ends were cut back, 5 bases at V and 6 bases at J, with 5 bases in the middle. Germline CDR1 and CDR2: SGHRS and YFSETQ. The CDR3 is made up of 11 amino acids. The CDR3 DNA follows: TGCGCCAGCAGTGGAGCCGGGGAGCTGTTTTTT. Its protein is CASSGAGELFF.

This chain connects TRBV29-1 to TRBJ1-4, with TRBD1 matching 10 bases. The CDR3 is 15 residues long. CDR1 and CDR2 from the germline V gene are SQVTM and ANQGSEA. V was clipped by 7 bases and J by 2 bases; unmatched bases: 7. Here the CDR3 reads CSAGDRGLTNEKLFF. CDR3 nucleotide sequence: TGCAGCGCCGGGGACAGGGGACTTACTAATGAAAAACTGTTTTTT.

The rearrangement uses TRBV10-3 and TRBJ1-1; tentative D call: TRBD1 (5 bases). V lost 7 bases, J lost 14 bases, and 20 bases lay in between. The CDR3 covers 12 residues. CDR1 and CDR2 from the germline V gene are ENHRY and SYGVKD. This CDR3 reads CAINASGGKSFF. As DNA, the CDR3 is TGTGCCATCAACGCGTCGGGGGGGAAGTCGTTCTTT.

In DNA form, the CDR3 reads TGTGCCAGCAGCTCTGCGACAGCCTATGGCTACACCTTC. This codes for CASSSATAYGYTF. The chain joins TRBV27 to TRBJ1-2, with a possible D match to TRBD1 (5 bases). V lost 6 bases and J lost 4, with 12 bases in between. Germline V CDR1 and CDR2: MNHEY, SMNVEV (reference sequence). This CDR3 comprises 13 residues.

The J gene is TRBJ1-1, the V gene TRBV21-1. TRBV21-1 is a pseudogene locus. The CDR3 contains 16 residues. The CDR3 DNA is TGTGCCAGCAGACACCCTGCGGGGGGTCGCAACACTGAAGCTTTCTTT. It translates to CASRHPAGGRNTEAFF.

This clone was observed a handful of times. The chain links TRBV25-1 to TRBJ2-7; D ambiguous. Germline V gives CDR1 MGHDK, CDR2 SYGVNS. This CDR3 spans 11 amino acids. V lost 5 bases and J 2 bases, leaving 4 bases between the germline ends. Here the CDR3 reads CASSYAYEQYF. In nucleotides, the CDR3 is TGTGCCAGCAGTTATGCCTACGAGCAGTACTTC.